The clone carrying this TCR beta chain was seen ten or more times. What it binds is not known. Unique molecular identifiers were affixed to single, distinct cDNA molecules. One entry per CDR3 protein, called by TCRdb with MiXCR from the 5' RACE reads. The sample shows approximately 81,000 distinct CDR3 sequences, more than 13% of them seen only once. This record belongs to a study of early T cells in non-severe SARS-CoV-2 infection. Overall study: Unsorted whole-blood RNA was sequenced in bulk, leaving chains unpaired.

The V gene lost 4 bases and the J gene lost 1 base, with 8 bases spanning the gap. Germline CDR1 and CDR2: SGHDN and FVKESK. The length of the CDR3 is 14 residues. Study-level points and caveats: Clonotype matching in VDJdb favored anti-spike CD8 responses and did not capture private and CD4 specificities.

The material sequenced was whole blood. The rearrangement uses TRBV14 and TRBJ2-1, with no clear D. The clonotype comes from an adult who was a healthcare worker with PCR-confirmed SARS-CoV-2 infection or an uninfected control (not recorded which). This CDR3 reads CASSRTVSYNEQFF. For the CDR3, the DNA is TGTGCCAGCAGCCGGACGGTTTCCTACAATGAGCAGTTCTTC.